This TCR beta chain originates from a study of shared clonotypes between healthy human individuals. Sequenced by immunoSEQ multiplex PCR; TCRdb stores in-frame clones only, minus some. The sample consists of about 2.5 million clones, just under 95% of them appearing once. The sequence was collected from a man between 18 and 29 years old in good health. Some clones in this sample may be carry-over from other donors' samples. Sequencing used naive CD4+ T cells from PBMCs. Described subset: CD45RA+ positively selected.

CDR3 sequence: CASSLGGDYGYTF. The CDR3 DNA reads TGTGCCAGCAGTTTGGGGGGGGACTATGGCTACACCTTC. The chain joins TRBV6-1 to TRBJ1-2, with D possibly TRBD1 on 5 matching bases. The V end was cut by 5 bases, the J end by 3 bases, with 10 bases between. The CDR3 is made up of 13 amino acids. The germline V gene has CDR1 MNHNS and CDR2 SASEGT.